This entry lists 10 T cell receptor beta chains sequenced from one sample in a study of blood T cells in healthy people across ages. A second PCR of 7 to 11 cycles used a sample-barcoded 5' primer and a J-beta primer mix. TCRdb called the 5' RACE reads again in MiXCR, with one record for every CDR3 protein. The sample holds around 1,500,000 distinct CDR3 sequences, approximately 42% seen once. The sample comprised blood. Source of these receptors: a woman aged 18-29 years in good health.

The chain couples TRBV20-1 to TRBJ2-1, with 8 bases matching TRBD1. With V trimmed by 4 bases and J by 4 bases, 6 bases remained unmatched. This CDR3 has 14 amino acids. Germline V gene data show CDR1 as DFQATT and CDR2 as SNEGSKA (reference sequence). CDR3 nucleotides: TGCAGTGCTAAGACAGGGGCCTCTTACAATGAGCAGTTCTTC. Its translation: CSAKTGASYNEQFF.

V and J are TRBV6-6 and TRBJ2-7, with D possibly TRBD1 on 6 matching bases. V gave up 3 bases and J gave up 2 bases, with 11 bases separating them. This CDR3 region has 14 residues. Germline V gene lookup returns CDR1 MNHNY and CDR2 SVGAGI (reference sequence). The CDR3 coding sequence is TGTGCCAGCAGTTATCGGGACACCACCTACGAGCAGTACTTC. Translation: CASSYRDTTYEQYF.

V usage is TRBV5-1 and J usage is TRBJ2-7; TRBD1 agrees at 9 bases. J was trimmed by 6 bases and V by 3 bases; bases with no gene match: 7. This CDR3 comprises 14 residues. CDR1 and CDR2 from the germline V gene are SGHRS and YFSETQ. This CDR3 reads CASSSGGQGGEQYF. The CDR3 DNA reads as TGCGCCAGCAGCTCGGGGGGACAGGGCGGCGAGCAGTACTTC.

The CDR3 sequence is CSVGQGGYGYTF. CDR3 DNA: TGCAGCGTGGGACAGGGTGGCTATGGCTACACCTTC. The V and J genes are TRBV29-1 and TRBJ1-2, with 9 bases that match TRBD1. After removal of 6 bases from V and 4 bases from J, the junction contained 3 bases not matched to a gene. The V gene's germline CDR1 is SQVTM and CDR2 ANQGSEA. The CDR3 length is 12 residues.

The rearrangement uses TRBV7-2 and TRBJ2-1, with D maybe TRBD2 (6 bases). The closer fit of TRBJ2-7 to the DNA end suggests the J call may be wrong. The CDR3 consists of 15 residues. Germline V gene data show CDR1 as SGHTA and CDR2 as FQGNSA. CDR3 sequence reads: CASSLVSGPYNEQYF. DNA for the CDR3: TGTGCCAGCAGCCTAGTTAGCGGACCATACAATGAGCAGTACTTC.

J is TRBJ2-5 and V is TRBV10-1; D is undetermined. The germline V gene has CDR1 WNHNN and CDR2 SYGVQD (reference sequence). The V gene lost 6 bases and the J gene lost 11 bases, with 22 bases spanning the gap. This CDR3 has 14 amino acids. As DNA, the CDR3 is TGCGCCAGCAGGGCGGACCGCCTCGTGCCGGAGCAGTACTTC. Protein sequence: CASRADRLVPEQYF.

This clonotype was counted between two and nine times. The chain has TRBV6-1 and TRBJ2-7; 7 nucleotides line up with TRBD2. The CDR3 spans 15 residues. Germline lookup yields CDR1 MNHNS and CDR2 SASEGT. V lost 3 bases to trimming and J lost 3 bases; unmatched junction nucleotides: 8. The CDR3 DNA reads TGTGCCAGCAGTGACCTAGGGAGGGCCGTCTACGAGCAGTACTTC. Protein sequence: CASSDLGRAVYEQYF.

The CDR3 spells CATSGSKLAGEEETQYF. DNA for the CDR3: TGTGCCACCAGCGGATCTAAACTAGCGGGGGAGGAAGAGACCCAGTACTTC. The chain has TRBV15 and TRBJ2-5, with TRBD2 matching over 11 bases. The J segment lost 3 bases and the V segment lost 5 bases, leaving 11 bases of the junction unmatched. Germline CDR1 and CDR2: LNHNV and YYDKDF (reference sequence). The CDR3 is made up of 17 amino acids. Filled out from reference TRBV15 and TRBJ2-5, the complete variable domain reads DAMVIQNPRYQVTQFGKPVTLSCSQTLNHNVMYWYQQKSSQAPKLLFHYYDKDFNNEADTPDNFQSRRPNTSFCFLDIRSPGLGDTAMYLCATSGSKLAGEEETQYFGPGTRLLVL.

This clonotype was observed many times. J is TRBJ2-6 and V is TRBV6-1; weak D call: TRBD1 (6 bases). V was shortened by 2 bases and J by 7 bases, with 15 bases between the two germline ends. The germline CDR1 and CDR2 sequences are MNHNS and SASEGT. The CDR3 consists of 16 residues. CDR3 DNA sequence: TGTGCCAGCAGTGAAACAGGGCTCGATGGCGCCAACGTCCTGACTTTC. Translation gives CASSETGLDGANVLTF.

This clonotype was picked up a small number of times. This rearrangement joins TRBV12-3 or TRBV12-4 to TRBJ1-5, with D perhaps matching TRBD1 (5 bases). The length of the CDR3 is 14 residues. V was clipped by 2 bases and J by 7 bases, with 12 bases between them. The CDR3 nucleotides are TGTGCCAGCAGTTTATCTCCAAGGGGCCAGCCCCAGCATTTT. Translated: CASSLSPRGQPQHF.